A selection of T cell receptor beta chains follows, all from one sample in a study of response to subunit inactivated influenza vaccine. TCRdb re-derived calls from the RT-PCR reads in MiXCR, one entry per CDR3 protein. The data hold about 500,000 distinct CDR3 sequences, with around 7.9% observed a single time. The sample in question was PBMCs from blood, obtained around 2 years after vaccination. The receptors stem from a man aged 50 to 69 who received an inactivated influenza vaccine. The CDR3 runs from the conserved cysteine through the conserved F or W.

v_call cdr3_aa
TRBV5-1 CASSLEMYGNYEQYF
TRBV11-2 CASSGLYTDTQYF
TRBV4-1 CASSPSGEPSSTDTQYF
TRBV5-1 CASSLDGQGVGEQFF
TRBV5-1 CASGGQGGIQETQYF
TRBV28 CASSPTTHPGFF
TRBV12-3/TRBV12-4 CASSRGTGGAEQFF
TRBV7-2 CASSSHPLSSYNEQFF
TRBV10-3 CAIRDTGRGNKETQYF
TRBV20-1 CSAMASGRGYEQFF
TRBV12-3/TRBV12-4 CASNLGTSDTDTQYF
TRBV7-9 CASSRSRQAGAKNIQYF
TRBV12-3/TRBV12-4 CASSLGQILGYTF
TRBV4-1 CASSQVAVQGVNTIYF
TRBV20-1 CSARGDMLAEAFF
TRBV4-3 CASSQAGIGKDTQYF
TRBV4-2 CASSPLRGQGAETQYF
TRBV5-1 CASSSLAGGGNNEQFF
TRBV5-1 CASSQGVSGANVLTF
TRBV24-1 CATAGWAGGRVEQFF
TRBV20-1 CSARAASNTDTQYF
TRBV11-2 CASSLDPRRGGSSTDTQYF
TRBV20-1 CSAGRDYSNQPQHF
TRBV27 CASSLSRGTREQYF
TRBV20-1 CSARDLRLGFEQYF
TRBV6-5 CASSYTGRGNTEAFF
TRBV20-1 CSARDQGQGASPLHF
TRBV4-3 CASSPTTGVNQPQHF
TRBV5-1 CASSEPGTGPYEQYF
TRBV20-1 CSARESGTAGTEAFF
TRBV5-1 CASSLAPGEQYF
TRBV6-5 CASSYQGAENTEAFF
TRBV11-2 CASSSTLLAGGGETQYF
TRBV20-1 CSATTWEETQYF
TRBV29-1 CSVEDWTEETQYF
TRBV14 CASSQDWAGLGYEQYF
TRBV2 CASYGVSYEQYF
TRBV5-1 CASLGTENTGELFF
TRBV7-2 CASSLVGRASSYNEQFF
TRBV18 CASSVGQGANIQYF
TRBV3-1 CACCQEMTGASYNEQFF
TRBV29-1 CSVDRGGGYEQYF
TRBV9 CASSARNEQFF
TRBV20-1 CSARFTYSYNEQFF
TRBV4-3 CASSQELAASYNEQFF
TRBV9 CASNSDGPEGEQYF
TRBV7-2 CASTEQVHRSEQYF
TRBV20-1 CSASDDRSQETQYF
TRBV29-1 CSVDIPEGRTDTQYF
TRBV6-5 CASSFPAGTQYF
TRBV4-3 CASSQDRGLETQYF
TRBV20-1 CSAHPAGGQAQEDTQYF
TRBV6-5 CASSYSGTGKHYGYTF
TRBV11-2 CASSLSLWGARAKNIQYF
TRBV6-5 CASSLNRRDQFF
TRBV20-1 CSARGRGTQPQHF
TRBV7-3 CASSPPGGSSGEQFF
TRBV5-1 CASSSGAVLGNEQFF